A selection of T cell receptor beta chains follows, all from one sample in a study of blood T cells in healthy people across ages. From the 5' RACE reads, TCRdb called clonotypes with MiXCR, one entry per CDR3 protein. The table lists about 1.4 million distinct CDR3 sequences, around 59% of them singletons, with 6.5% to 8.5% in the top ten. The specimen was blood. All receptors derive from a man between 18 and 29 years old in good health. The CDR3 runs from the conserved cysteine through the conserved F or W. D genes are given only for firm matches. Some rows have no size entry. The others give once, few or many, or a class for an expanded clone.

v_gene	j_gene	abundance	d_gene	CDR3nt	CDR3aa
TRBV10-2	TRBJ1-2	.	.	TGCGCCAGCAGTGAGAGGTCGGGGGCGTGGGGCTACACCTTC	CASSERSGAWGYTF
TRBV20-1	TRBJ2-7	.	.	TGCAGTGCTAGGATAAAGGGCCCGTATATAAGCTACGAGCAGTACTTC	CSARIKGPYISYEQYF
TRBV6-1	TRBJ2-3	.	.	TGTGCCATCACCCGACTTAGTGGAGCTAGCACAGATACGCAGTATTTT	CAITRLSGASTDTQYF
TRBV12-3/TRBV12-4	TRBJ1-5	.	.	TGTGCCAGCAGTTTTAGGTCGGGACATCAGCCCCAGCATTTT	CASSFRSGHQPQHF
TRBV6-1	TRBJ1-1	.	.	TGTGCCAGCAGTGATCCTTATCGATTGAGTTTGAACACTGAAGCTTTCTTT	CASSDPYRLSLNTEAFF
TRBV7-9	TRBJ1-4	few	.	TGTGCCAGCAGCTCCTTTACCGGAAAACTGTTTTTT	CASSSFTGKLFF
TRBV6-6	TRBJ2-1	.	.	TGTGCCAGCAGTTACAGTCTGGGGGGCCCGGGAAATGAGCAGTTCTTC	CASSYSLGGPGNEQFF
TRBV20-1	TRBJ2-2	once	.	TGCAGTGCTAGACGAGGGGCCAACATCGGGGAGCTGTTTTTT	CSARRGANIGELFF
TRBV11-1	TRBJ2-7	.	.	TGTGCCAGCAGCGCCATCCCGGGTTACGAGCAGTACTTC	CASSAIPGYEQYF
TRBV3-1	TRBJ1-2	.	.	TGTGCCAGCAGCCAAGATGAGAGACGGGAAGGGGTCTACACCTTC	CASSQDERREGVYTF
TRBV2	TRBJ2-1	.	TRBD1	TGTGCCAGCAGTGACCTCGACAGGGTTTCGGGTGATGAGCAGTTCTTC	CASSDLDRVSGDEQFF